The clone carrying this TCR beta chain was counted a single time. This record comes from a study of radiation and T cells in renal cell carcinoma. Time point given: blood 2 weeks post-SBRT. Treatment described: 15 Gy SBRT to primary tumor, nephrectomy 4 weeks later. CDR1 is SGHRS, CDR2 YFSETQ, per germline. After removal of 4 bases from V and 4 bases from J, the junction contained 10 bases not matched to a gene. The CDR3 consists of 17 residues. Using immunoSEQ multiplex PCR, the repertoire was profiled, and TCRdb retains in-frame clones only, with some absent. The sample records roughly 75,000 clones, roughly 80% being singletons.

The sequences come from blood, collected from a patient whose treatment included radiotherapy and nephrectomy. The chain has TRBV5-1 and TRBJ2-5; 13 bases map to TRBD2. This sequence was found in a man aged 55 to 70 with renal cell carcinoma. CDR3 sequence reads: CASSVATSGRLGETQYF. Here the CDR3 DNA reads TGCGCCAGCAGCGTGGCGACTAGCGGGAGGTTGGGAGAGACCCAGTACTTC.